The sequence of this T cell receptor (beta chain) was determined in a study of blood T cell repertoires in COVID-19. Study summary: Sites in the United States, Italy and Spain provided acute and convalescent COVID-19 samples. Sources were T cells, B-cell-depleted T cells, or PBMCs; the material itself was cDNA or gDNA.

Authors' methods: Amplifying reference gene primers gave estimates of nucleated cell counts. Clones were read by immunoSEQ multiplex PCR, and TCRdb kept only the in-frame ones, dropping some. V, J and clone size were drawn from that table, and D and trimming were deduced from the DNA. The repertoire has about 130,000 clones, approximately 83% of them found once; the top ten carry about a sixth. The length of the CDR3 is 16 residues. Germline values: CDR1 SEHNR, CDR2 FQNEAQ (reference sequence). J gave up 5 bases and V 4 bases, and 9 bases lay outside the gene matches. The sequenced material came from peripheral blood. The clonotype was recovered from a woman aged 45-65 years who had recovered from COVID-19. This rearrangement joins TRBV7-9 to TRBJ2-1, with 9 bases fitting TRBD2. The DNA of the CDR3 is TGTGCCAGCAGCTCCACGAGACTAGCGGACGACAATGAGCAGTTCTTC. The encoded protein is CASSSTRLADDNEQFF.